This T cell receptor beta chain appears in the sequencing data of a study of blood T cell repertoires in COVID-19. The CDR3 is 15 residues long. The germline V gene has CDR1 LNHDA and CDR2 SQIVND (reference sequence). V was clipped by 6 bases and J by 5 bases; unmatched bases: 11. The method was immunoSEQ multiplex PCR; TCRdb's version includes in-frame clones alone and lacks a portion of them. The sample has 300,000 or so clones; around 84% are singletons. The sample comprised peripheral blood. This clonotype originated in a man between 65 and 79 years old with acute or convalescent COVID-19. This chain uses TRBV19 with TRBJ2-7; 9 bases are a match to TRBD2. CDR3 sequence: CASSQRSSGNNEQYF. For the CDR3, the DNA is TGTGCCAGTAGCCAGAGGTCTAGCGGGAACAACGAGCAGTACTTC. The full variable domain, its missing parts supplied by reference TRBV19 and TRBJ2-7, is DGGITQSPKYLFRKEGQNVTLSCEQNLNHDAMYWYRQDPGQGLRLIYYSQIVNDFQKGDIAEGYSVSREKKESFPLTVTSAQKNPTAFYLCASSQRSSGNNEQYFGPGTRLTVT.